Below, 9 T cell receptor beta chains from the same sample are listed, as sequenced in a study of blood T cell repertoires in COVID-19. Method: immunoSEQ multiplex PCR; TCRdb's copy keeps in-frame clones and lacks some. The sample carries about 170,000 clones, roughly 90% recorded once. The sample comprised peripheral blood. Receptors originate from a man aged 45-65 years with acute or convalescent COVID-19.

V and J are TRBV18 and TRBJ1-2, with TRBD1 matching 8 bases. CDR1 and CDR2 from the germline V gene are KGHSH and LQKENI. CDR3 length: 17 amino acids. Unmatched junction bases numbered 17, after V lost 3 bases and J lost 8 bases. This chain's CDR3 is CASSPYTLTGAHWGYTF. The CDR3, as DNA: TGTGCCAGCTCACCCTACACCTTGACAGGGGCACACTGGGGCTACACCTTC.

As to this clone: Mismatch with germline at one junction end may stem from a read error. V usage is TRBV7-8 and J usage is TRBJ1-2; no definite D call. CDR1 and CDR2 from the germline V gene are SGHVS and FQNEAQ. This CDR3 region has 9 residues. CDR3 region: CASSPDFSF. The CDR3 region has the DNA TGTGCCAGCAGCCCGGACTTTAGCTTC.

CDR3 sequence: CASSQTSSFNEQFF. The CDR3 DNA follows: TGTGCCAGCAGCCAAACGTCTAGCTTCAATGAGCAGTTCTTC. V usage is TRBV7-9 and J usage is TRBJ2-1; perhaps TRBD2 as D (5 bases). Between the trimmed V and J ends, which lost 5 bases and 6 bases, there was a span of 14 bases. This CDR3 region has 14 residues. Germline CDR1 and CDR2: SEHNR and FQNEAQ (reference sequence).

The CDR3 loop is CASSGGDRGSGYTF. The CDR3 coding sequence is TGTGCCAGCAGCGGCGGTGACAGGGGTTCCGGCTACACCTTC. This chain links TRBV7-9 with TRBJ1-2, with TRBD1 matching 8 bases. This CDR3 has 14 amino acids. CDR1 SEHNR and CDR2 FQNEAQ come from the germline V gene (reference sequence). The ends lost 5 bases at V and 8 bases at J; junction bases unmatched: 10.

This chain uses TRBV7-3 with TRBJ1-6, with 9 bases identical to TRBD1. V shed 5 bases, J shed 14 bases, and the junction held 10 bases outside the gene matches. Germline CDR1 reads SGHTA; CDR2 reads FQGTGA. The CDR3 spans 14 residues. CDR3 region: CASSRGTGSWTLHF. CDR3 in DNA: TGTGCCAGCAGCCGAGGGACAGGGAGTTGGACCCTCCACTTT.

J is TRBJ2-4 and V is TRBV4-2, with TRBD1 as a possible D gene (5 bases). V shed 0 bases and J shed 0 bases, with 12 bases lying between them. This CDR3 comprises 17 residues. In germline, CDR1 is LGHNA, CDR2 YNFKEQ. The CDR3 nucleotides are TGTGCCAGCAGCCAAGATGTCAGGGTCAAAGCCAAAAACATTCAGTACTTC. It is translated as CASSQDVRVKAKNIQYF.

The rearrangement links TRBV7-8 to TRBJ1-3, with D perhaps TRBD1 (6 bases). CDR3 length equals 14 residues. Per the germline V gene, CDR1 is SGHVS and CDR2 is FQNEAQ. V lost 10 bases to trimming and J lost 0 bases, with 13 bases between them. The CDR3: CATIDRLSGNTIYF. CDR3 bases: TGTGCCACCATCGACAGGCTCTCTGGAAACACCATATATTTT.

V and J are TRBV19 and TRBJ1-6; TRBD1 might be the D (5 bases). Deletions cut 5 bases from V and 8 bases from J, with 10 bases between. This CDR3 has 13 amino acids. Germline CDR1 reads LNHDA; CDR2 reads SQIVND (reference sequence). In DNA form, the CDR3 reads TGTGCCAGTAGTTTCGGGGGGGATTCACCCCTCCACTTT. This translates into CASSFGGDSPLHF.

This clone has only one observation. The chain joins TRBV27 to TRBJ2-1, with 13 bases fitting TRBD2. Germline V gene lookup returns CDR1 MNHEY and CDR2 SMNVEV (reference sequence). The CDR3 contains 17 residues. Trimming at V came to 2 bases and at J to 3 bases, leaving 4 bases not matched to a gene. DNA of the CDR3: TGTGCCAGCAGTTTAGGGACTAGCGGGATCCACTACAATGAGCAGTTCTTC. Encoded protein: CASSLGTSGIHYNEQFF.